Listed below are T cell receptor beta chains from one sample, sequenced in a study of blood T cell repertoires in COVID-19. The repertoire was sequenced with immunoSEQ multiplex PCR; TCRdb's copy has only in-frame clones and lacks some. The data hold fewer than 300,000 clones, with about 85% observed a single time. Source material: peripheral blood. The receptors originated from a human donor with COVID-19, enrolled during active disease. The donor label of this sample is uncertain. Both conserved end residues are part of each CDR3. Fields, in order: V gene, clone size, J gene, CDR3 protein. Only part of the rows carry a size: once, few, many, or a class if the clone is expanded.

TRBV7-9,-,TRBJ2-1,CASSLASLAGHNEQFF
TRBV3-1/TRBV3-2,-,TRBJ1-1,CASSPTGNTEAFF
TRBV6-5,-,TRBJ1-3,CASIMGTGSGNTIYF
TRBV5-8,once,TRBJ1-2,CASNPGEDYGYTF
TRBV11-3,-,TRBJ2-2,CASSPRTSVNTGELFF
TRBV28,-,TRBJ1-3,CASSTRGRTNLGNTIYF
TRBV3-1/TRBV3-2,-,TRBJ1-1,CASSQDRASNMNTEAFF
TRBV28,-,TRBJ1-3,CASRKAGTVFSGNTIYF
TRBV2,-,TRBJ1-5,CASSAPGYSNQPQHF
TRBV12-3/TRBV12-4,-,TRBJ1-1,CASSLWTEAFF
TRBV6-5,-,TRBJ1-4,CASKLGQIGEKLFF
TRBV30,-,TRBJ1-5,CAWSPGTGHVYQPQHF
TRBV6-6,-,TRBJ2-1,CASSYTGSRAYNEQFF
TRBV15,-,TRBJ2-2,CATSTSLARNTGELFF
TRBV2,-,TRBJ1-1,CASRLTVNTEAFF
TRBV7-3,-,TRBJ2-1,CASSLNGQGIEQFF
TRBV29-1,few,TRBJ2-1,CTEGRAHNEQFF
TRBV3-1/TRBV3-2,-,TRBJ1-2,CASSQEGTTYGYTF
TRBV6-5,-,TRBJ1-6,CASTHSGTQGSPLHF
TRBV15,-,TRBJ2-2,CATSRDRAGELFF
TRBV6-5,-,TRBJ1-5,CASSNRDQPQHF
TRBV7-2,-,TRBJ1-2,CASSLPRTGGDGYTF
TRBV19,-,TRBJ1-1,CASSTDIGRVNTEAFF
TRBV6-2/TRBV6-3,-,TRBJ2-4,CASSYGMLADIQYF
TRBV7-3,-,TRBJ2-6,CASSLTAGLLTF
TRBV30,-,TRBJ1-1,CAWRAGGGAAFF
TRBV11-2,-,TRBJ1-1,CASSSFTEAFF
TRBV28,-,TRBJ1-2,CASSYSTGSGGYTF
TRBV2,-,TRBJ1-1,CASSPMADSEAFF
TRBV6-5,-,TRBJ2-7,CASSWQAGTSSYEQYF
TRBV7-9,-,TRBJ2-1,CASSFIPTVYNEQFF
TRBV18,-,TRBJ1-1,CASSQELDTEAFF
TRBV7-2,-,TRBJ1-2,CASSPQGLPYYTF
TRBV5-4,many,TRBJ2-7,CASSPDQGTYEQYF
TRBV30,-,TRBJ1-6,CAWSAGTYNSPLHF
TRBV19,-,TRBJ2-7,CASSIGTSGSYEQYF
TRBV5-1,-,TRBJ2-3,CASSLEDRFTDTQYF
TRBV19,-,TRBJ1-2,CASSIGNLADRVKGYTF
TRBV7-3,-,TRBJ2-7,CASSRTGAYEQYF
TRBV2,-,TRBJ2-5,CASTSTRDQETQYF
TRBV28,-,TRBJ1-6,CASITQGEYSPLHF
TRBV3-1/TRBV3-2,-,TRBJ1-6,CASSPGSADNSPLHF
TRBV19,few,TRBJ1-2,CASSPILATRTVIYGYTF
TRBV3-1/TRBV3-2,-,TRBJ1-4,CASSQGSREKLFF
TRBV4-3,-,TRBJ2-2,CASSRTGENTGELFF